The rows below give T cell receptor beta chains drawn from one sample of a study of beta chain features in type 1 diabetes. This table comes from immunoSEQ multiplex PCR, and its TCRdb copy is limited to in-frame clones, with some not included. The sample has around 360,000 clones, 10% to 15% seen once. The sequencing sample was made of naive CD4+ T cells from blood. These receptors came from a woman aged 18 to 35 with type 1 diabetes. Each CDR3 is given with its conserved first and last residue. The D gene is left open where the match is weak. Clone size is given for some rows only: seen once, a few or many times, or a class if the clone is expanded.

NA	TRBJ2-1	NA	TRBV21-1	CASRRLSNEQFF	TGTGCCAGCAGGCGCTTAAGCAATGAGCAGTTCTTC
TRBD1	TRBJ1-5	NA	TRBV5-6	CASSSTGVNQPQHF	TGTGCCAGCAGCTCGACAGGGGTCAATCAGCCCCAGCATTTT
TRBD2	TRBJ2-7	NA	TRBV5-4	CASSLGGLAKYEQYF	TGTGCCAGCAGCTTGGGGGGACTAGCGAAATACGAGCAGTACTTC
NA	TRBJ2-4	NA	TRBV27	CASSPLTKNIQYF	TGTGCCAGCAGTCCCCTAACCAAAAACATTCAGTACTTC
NA	TRBJ1-6	few	TRBV19	CASSIAASLHF	TGTGCCAGTAGTATTGCGGCGTCCCTCCACTTT
NA	TRBJ2-3	few	TRBV4-3	CASSQVSGRTDTQYF	TGCGCCAGCAGCCAAGTAAGTGGGCGCACAGATACGCAGTATTTT
NA	TRBJ1-1	NA	TRBV9	CASSVEGGNTEAFF	TGTGCCAGCAGCGTAGAAGGGGGTAACACTGAAGCTTTCTTT
TRBD1	TRBJ2-5	few	TRBV28	CASSRGQGAWETQYF	TGTGCCAGCAGCCGAGGACAGGGGGCTTGGGAGACCCAGTACTTC
TRBD1	TRBJ2-7	few	TRBV30	CAWMSRDRHYEQYF	TGTGCCTGGATGAGCCGGGACAGACACTACGAGCAGTACTTC
NA	TRBJ1-1	few	TRBV28	CASPSGWGTEAFF	TGTGCCAGTCCCTCAGGGTGGGGCACTGAAGCTTTCTTT
TRBD1	TRBJ1-2	NA	TRBV6-5	CAAARTGHYGYTF	TGTGCCGCCGCTAGGACAGGGCACTATGGCTACACCTTC
NA	TRBJ2-5	few	TRBV5-1	CASSPSPGEETQYF	TGCGCCAGCAGCCCCTCCCCGGGGGAAGAGACCCAGTACTTC
TRBD2	TRBJ2-7	NA	TRBV29-1	CSVVRLAGEQYF	TGCAGCGTTGTTCGGCTAGCGGGAGAGCAGTACTTC
NA	TRBJ1-5	NA	TRBV30	CAWSISNSQPQHF	TGTGCCTGGAGTATCTCGAACAGCCAGCCCCAGCATTTT
TRBD2	TRBJ2-1	few	TRBV7-2	CASSPTSGRGDEQFF	TGTGCCAGCAGCCCTACTAGCGGGAGAGGAGATGAGCAGTTCTTC
TRBD1	TRBJ2-5	NA	TRBV19	CASTPGQGKETQYF	TGTGCCAGTACCCCGGGACAGGGAAAAGAGACCCAGTACTTC
NA	TRBJ1-2	NA	TRBV4-1	CASSQERSYGYTF	TGCGCCAGCAGCCAAGAACGCAGCTATGGCTACACCTTC
TRBD1	TRBJ1-4	NA	TRBV2	CASSELGRGRGEKLFF	TGTGCCAGCAGTGAGTTGGGCAGGGGGCGCGGCGAAAAACTGTTTTTT
NA	TRBJ2-7	NA	TRBV19	CASSRTASYEQYF	TGTGCCAGTAGTCGGACAGCATCCTACGAGCAGTACTTC
NA	TRBJ2-2	NA	TRBV28	CASSSGTKPGELFF	TGTGCCAGCAGTTCCGGGACAAAACCCGGGGAGCTGTTTTTT
NA	TRBJ1-1	NA	TRBV30	CACSRQATSTEAFF	TGTGCCTGCTCCCGACAGGCGACCTCCACTGAAGCTTTCTTT
TRBD2	TRBJ2-5	NA	TRBV29-1	CSSPGLGGQETQYF	TGCAGCTCCCCGGGACTAGGAGGCCAAGAGACCCAGTACTTC
TRBD1	TRBJ1-1	NA	TRBV18	CASSPLGTGGLDTEAFF	TGTGCCAGCTCACCGTTAGGGACAGGGGGCTTGGACACTGAAGCTTTCTTT
NA	TRBJ2-1	few	TRBV18	CASSTGWSSHNEQFF	TGTGCCAGCTCTACAGGATGGAGTAGCCACAATGAGCAGTTCTTC
NA	TRBJ2-1	few	TRBV4-3	CASSPLSASGYEQFF	TGCGCCAGCAGCCCATTAAGTGCTTCGGGATATGAGCAGTTCTTC
NA	TRBJ1-4	NA	TRBV7-9	CASSLEGANEKLFF	TGTGCCAGCAGCTTAGAGGGGGCTAATGAAAAACTGTTTTTT
NA	TRBJ1-3	NA	TRBV29-1	CSVLSAGNTIYF	TGCAGCGTTTTGTCTGCTGGAAACACCATATATTTT
NA	TRBJ2-7	few	TRBV7-2	CASSRTVYEQYF	TGTGCCAGCAGCCGGACAGTCTACGAGCAGTACTTC
TRBD2	TRBJ2-3	NA	TRBV7-3	CASRAIAGAPDTQYF	TGTGCCAGCAGGGCTATAGCGGGAGCCCCAGATACGCAGTATTTT
TRBD2	TRBJ2-1	few	TRBV7-3	CASSSGTSGNNEQFF	TGTGCCAGCAGCTCCGGGACTAGCGGGAACAATGAGCAGTTCTTC
TRBD1	TRBJ2-5	few	TRBV15	CATSTQTGNQETQYF	TGTGCCACCAGCACGCAGACAGGGAACCAAGAGACCCAGTACTTC
NA	TRBJ2-5	few	TRBV7-9	CASSYGGLFGETQYF	TGTGCCAGCAGCTACGGGGGATTGTTCGGAGAGACCCAGTACTTC
TRBD2	TRBJ2-1	few	TRBV4-3	CASSQGLAGYNEQFF	TGCGCCAGCAGCCAAGGACTAGCGGGGTACAATGAGCAGTTCTTC
NA	TRBJ2-2	NA	TRBV4-2	CASSQREDNTGELFF	TGTGCCAGCAGCCAGAGGGAGGATAACACCGGGGAGCTGTTTTTT
NA	TRBJ2-5	NA	TRBV18	CASSPPERQETQYF	TGTGCCAGCTCACCACCGGAGAGGCAAGAGACCCAGTACTTC
NA	TRBJ1-2	NA	TRBV15	CATSTANYGYTF	TGTGCCACGAGTACTGCTAACTATGGCTACACCTTC
TRBD1	TRBJ1-4	few	TRBV29-1	CSVARQGNEKLFF	TGCAGCGTTGCCCGACAGGGGAACGAAAAACTGTTTTTT
TRBD1	TRBJ1-5	NA	TRBV7-2	CASSRGQGSQPQHF	TGTGCCAGCAGCCGGGGACAGGGGAGTCAGCCCCAGCATTTT
TRBD2	TRBJ2-1	NA	TRBV7-2	CASSLGGERDYEQFF	TGTGCCAGCAGCTTAGGGGGAGAGCGGGACTATGAGCAGTTCTTC
NA	TRBJ2-5	NA	TRBV7-6	CASSLRGTQYF	TGTGCCAGCAGCTTAAGGGGTACCCAGTACTTC
NA	TRBJ2-3	NA	TRBV7-8	CASSRRDTNTQYF	TGTGCCAGCAGCCGACGGGACACTAATACGCAGTATTTT
TRBD2	TRBJ2-1	few	TRBV2	CASSSRTSFDDEQFF	TGTGCCAGCAGTTCACGGACTAGCTTTGACGATGAGCAGTTCTTC
NA	TRBJ1-1	few	TRBV30	CAWSSGAPGAFF	TGTGCCTGGAGTTCAGGGGCGCCGGGAGCTTTCTTT
TRBD2	TRBJ2-7	NA	TRBV2	CASGRGNYEQYF	TGTGCCAGCGGGAGGGGAAACTACGAGCAGTACTTC
TRBD2	TRBJ2-3	NA	TRBV5-1	CASSFPLAGDDTQYF	TGCGCCAGCAGCTTTCCTCTAGCGGGAGACGATACGCAGTATTTT
NA	TRBJ1-5	NA	TRBV27	CASSLIPDQPQHF	TGTGCCAGCAGTTTAATCCCGGATCAGCCCCAGCATTTT
TRBD1	TRBJ2-7	NA	TRBV7-2	CASSMDRGFYEQYF	TGTGCCAGCAGCATGGACAGGGGATTCTACGAGCAGTACTTC
TRBD1	TRBJ1-5	NA	TRBV28	CASSSGTGGNQPQHF	TGTGCCAGCAGTTCCGGGACAGGAGGCAATCAGCCCCAGCATTTT
TRBD1	TRBJ2-7	NA	TRBV11-3	CASSVRDRLSSYEQYF	TGTGCCAGCAGCGTCCGGGACAGGTTGAGCTCCTACGAGCAGTACTTC
NA	TRBJ2-7	few	TRBV6-5	CASTSTGSEQYF	TGTGCCAGCACCTCCACAGGGAGCGAGCAGTACTTC
NA	TRBJ2-7	NA	TRBV18	CASSDSRRPRGEYF	TGTGCCAGCTCAGACTCTAGGCGGCCCCGGGGTGAGTACTTC
NA	TRBJ2-1	few	TRBV7-2	CASSYSIAREGQFF	TGTGCCAGCAGCTACAGCATAGCGCGGGAAGGGCAGTTCTTC
NA	TRBJ1-1	NA	TRBV29-1	CSGGQRLEAFF	TGCAGCGGTGGACAGCGGCTTGAAGCTTTCTTT
NA	TRBJ2-7	few	TRBV9	CASSVDMGQGYEQYF	TGTGCCAGCAGCGTCGACATGGGGCAAGGCTACGAGCAGTACTTC
NA	TRBJ2-5	few	TRBV5-4	CASLQGGPGTEKTQYF	TGTGCCAGTCTCCAAGGAGGGCCCGGGACGGAGAAGACCCAGTACTTC
NA	TRBJ2-7	few	TRBV4-2	CASSQVRLTPRSYEQYF	TGTGCCAGCAGCCAAGTCCGTTTGACCCCAAGGAGCTACGAGCAGTACTTC
NA	TRBJ2-6	NA	TRBV15	CATSREVTARSGANVLTF	TGTGCCACCAGCAGAGAGGTCACAGCCAGGTCTGGGGCCAACGTCCTGACTTTC
TRBD2	TRBJ2-7	few	TRBV18	CASSRTSGTYEQYF	TGTGCCAGCTCCCGGACTAGCGGGACCTACGAGCAGTACTTC
NA	TRBJ2-3	NA	TRBV7-8	CASSLVRGFSTDTQYF	TGTGCCAGCAGCTTAGTGCGCGGGTTTAGCACAGATACGCAGTATTTT
NA	TRBJ1-2	few	TRBV5-6	CASSLGLGGYTF	TGTGCCAGCAGCTTGGGACTTGGAGGCTACACCTTC